The 11 T cell receptor beta chains below were found in one sample sequenced in a study of T cell repertoires in cytomegalovirus infection. TCRdb re-called the reads through MiXCR, storing one row per CDR3 protein. The repertoire has approximately 550,000 distinct CDR3 sequences, about 15% of them found once; the top ten carry 24%. Material: CD8+ T cells from PBMCs. These TCRs come from a human donor in good health (CMV status not recorded). Some clones in this sample may be carry-over from other donors' samples.

This clonotype has only a few counts. The chain links TRBV2 to TRBJ1-6; D ambiguous. The V and J ends lost 5 bases and 7 bases respectively, with 6 bases between them. In germline, CDR1 is SNHLY, CDR2 FYNNEI. There are 12 residues in the CDR3. The CDR3 nucleotides are TGTGCCAGCAGTTATCAGAATTCACCCCTCCACTTT. Its protein product is CASSYQNSPLHF.

The chain has TRBV5-6 and TRBJ1-1; D perhaps matches TRBD1 (6 bases). The CDR3 extends over 13 amino acids. Trimming stripped 5 bases from V and 7 bases from J, with 15 bases between. CDR1 is SGHDT, CDR2 YYEEEE, per germline. The DNA for the CDR3 is TGTGCCAGCAGGCGGGCCGGGACAAATGAAGCTTTCTTT. It specifies CASRRAGTNEAFF. Together with reference TRBV5-6 and TRBJ1-1, the CDR3 gives the full variable domain: DAGVTQSPTHLIKTRGQQVTLRCSPKSGHDTVSWYQQALGQGPQFIFQYYEEEERQRGNFPDRFSGHQFPNYSSELNVNALLLGDSALYLCASRRAGTNEAFFGQGTRLTVV.

This clonotype was seen a few times. This chain links TRBV15 with TRBJ2-1; TRBD2 aligns across 9 bases. This CDR3 is built from 17 residues. Germline-derived CDR1 and CDR2 are LNHNV and YYDKDF (reference sequence). The trim removed 5 bases at V and 6 bases at J, leaving 14 bases unmatched. The CDR3 region has the DNA TGTGCCACCAGCCCCCTCTCCGGGCGGGAGGGCAGCAATGAGCAGTTCTTC. Protein product: CATSPLSGREGSNEQFF.

This clonotype was counted many times. V is TRBV4-1 and J is TRBJ2-7, with D possibly matching TRBD1 (5 bases). Germline-derived CDR1 and CDR2 are MGHRA and YSYEKL. This CDR3 contains 15 residues. Trimming stripped 4 bases from V and 0 bases from J, with 13 bases between. The CDR3 spells CASSPLGRSSYEQYF. CDR3 DNA sequence: TGCGCCAGCAGCCCATTGGGGCGGAGCTCCTACGAGCAGTACTTC.

In this sample, this clonotype turned up a few times. CDR3 sequence (DNA): TGTGCCACCAGCACCTCCCGGGCCCACTCCAAAAACATTCAGTACTTC. This gives the protein CATSTSRAHSKNIQYF. The chain combines TRBV15 with TRBJ2-4; D remains unclear. V shed 4 bases and J shed 2 bases, with 15 bases lying between them. Germline CDR1 LNHNV, CDR2 YYDKDF (reference sequence). The CDR3 has 16 amino acids.

This clonotype was seen a few times. The J gene is TRBJ1-1, the V gene TRBV13; 8 bases align to TRBD1. This CDR3 spans 15 amino acids. Per germline, CDR1 PRHDT and CDR2 FYEKMQ (reference sequence). V dropped 6 bases and J dropped 1; count of bases not matched to a gene: 7. The CDR3 protein is CASRPTDRGNTEAFF. CDR3 bases: TGTGCCAGCAGGCCGACCGACAGGGGGAACACTGAAGCTTTCTTT.

This clonotype was seen at least ten times. The chain carries TRBV7-8 and TRBJ2-1; the D gene is possibly TRBD2 (5 bases). The germline V gene encodes CDR1 SGHVS and CDR2 FQNEAQ. CDR3 length: 13 amino acids. Trimming pared 3 bases from V and 7 bases from J, leaving 10 bases between. DNA for the CDR3: TGTGCCAGCAGCTTTAGGGAGTGGAATGAGCAGTTCTTC. Translating it yields CASSFREWNEQFF.

Concerning this clonotype: This sequence may be a read error, since a much larger clone differs from it by one base. The CDR3 end shows no conserved phenylalanine or tryptophan, and so a read error is likely. The genes are TRBV15 and TRBJ1-2; no firm D call. The germline gives CDR1 LNHNV, CDR2 YYDKDF (reference sequence). V was trimmed by 0 bases and J by 0 bases, leaving 5 bases between them. The CDR3 totals 14 residues. CDR3 amino acids: CATSRDAANYGYTL. The CDR3, as DNA: TGTGCCACCAGCAGAGATGCGGCTAACTATGGCTACACCTTA.

The CDR3 sequence is CASSYGRTVNTEAFF. For the CDR3, the DNA is TGTGCCAGCAGTTACGGGCGGACGGTGAACACTGAAGCTTTCTTT. V is TRBV6-5 and J is TRBJ1-1, with D unresolved. V gave up 2 bases and J gave up 0 bases, with 10 bases separating them. The CDR3 is made up of 15 amino acids. CDR1 is MNHEY and CDR2 is SVGAGI in the germline V gene.

The genes are TRBV3-1 and TRBJ2-1, with 8 bases fitting TRBD2. This CDR3 spans 15 amino acids. The J segment lost 4 bases and the V segment lost 0 bases, leaving 2 bases of the junction unmatched. CDR1 is LGHDT, CDR2 YNNKEL, per germline (reference sequence). The CDR3 nucleotides are TGTGCCAGCAGCCAAGACAGCGGGGGTTACAATGAGCAGTTCTTC. Protein sequence: CASSQDSGGYNEQFF.

This clonotype was detected ten times or more. The V and J genes are TRBV11-2 and TRBJ2-1; D unresolved. This CDR3 is 13 amino acids long. CDR1 SGHAT and CDR2 FQNNGV come from the germline V gene. The V end lost 5 bases, the J end lost 6 bases, and 11 bases lay between the germline ends. The CDR3, as DNA: TGTGCCAGCAGCCACCCCCCAACCAATGAGCAGTTCTTC. It translates to CASSHPPTNEQFF.